The clone carrying this T cell receptor (beta chain) has only a few counts. No antigen is known for it. Original handling: Individual samples carried between about 23,224 and 690,600 TCRs, with 85,000 to 100,000 as the median. Via MiXCR, TCRdb re-called the RACE reads, giving one row per CDR3 protein. These V and J calls originate from TCRdb's pipeline instead of the authors' own analysis. The data contain approximately 77,000 distinct CDR3 sequences, about 15% of them singletons. Time point meaning: pre-sensitization, week 0. Noted treatment: therapeutic diphenylcyclopropenone sensitization with weekly scalp DPC. The data stem from a study of human T cells and chemical hapten exposure. Study information: Patients, predominantly female, presented with alopecia areata, totalis or universalis. Study results and caveats: All donors were alopecia patients, so their immunity may differ from that of healthy people.

J lost 1 base, V lost 1 base, and 4 bases had no gene match. Per the germline V gene, CDR1 is SGHVS and CDR2 is FNYEAQ. This CDR3 region has 15 residues. The sequencing here drew on whole blood, taken in connection with sensitization to the hapten diphenylcyclopropenone (DPC). This TCR came from a woman between 50 and 59 years old with alopecia areata. Some clones in this sample may be carry-over from other donors' samples. The genes are TRBV7-6 and TRBJ2-7; 7 bases align to TRBD2. The CDR3 loop is CASSLDPGLSYEQYF. DNA for the CDR3: TGTGCCAGCAGCTTAGACCCGGGACTATCCTACGAGCAGTACTTC.